This T cell receptor beta chain was retrieved from a study of blood T cell repertoires in COVID-19. Across the whole study: Some COVID-19 samples were acute and others convalescent; all came from the United States, Italy and Spain. T cells, B-cell-depleted T cells, or PBMCs provided the cDNA or gDNA that served as material.

Original processing notes: Estimates of nucleated cell counts were drawn from the amplification of reference gene primers. The repertoire was sequenced with immunoSEQ multiplex PCR; TCRdb's copy has only in-frame clones and lacks some. That table furnishes V, J and clone size, whereas the DNA furnished D and trimming. The data hold 250,000 to 300,000 clones, with 83% observed a single time. Trimming left V 1 base short and J 5 bases short, with 14 bases between. This CDR3 is 15 amino acids long. Germline CDR1 and CDR2: SEHNR and FQNEAQ (reference sequence). This clonotype was sampled from a man aged 60 to 75 who had recovered from COVID-19. The rearrangement joins TRBV7-9 to TRBJ1-1; D is possibly TRBD1 (6 bases). Sequencing was performed on peripheral blood. Here the CDR3 reads CASSLEGGRGTEAFF. The CDR3, as DNA: TGTGCCAGCAGCTTAGAGGGGGGGCGCGGGACTGAAGCTTTCTTT.